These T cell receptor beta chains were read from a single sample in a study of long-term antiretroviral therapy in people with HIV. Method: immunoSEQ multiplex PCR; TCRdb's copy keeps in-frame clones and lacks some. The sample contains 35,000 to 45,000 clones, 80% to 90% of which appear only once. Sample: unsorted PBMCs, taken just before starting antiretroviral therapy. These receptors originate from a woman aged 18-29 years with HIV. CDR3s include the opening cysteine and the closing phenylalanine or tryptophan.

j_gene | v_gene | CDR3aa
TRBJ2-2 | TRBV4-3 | CASSQNPRSGELFF
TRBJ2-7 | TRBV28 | CASRPGTAKVEQYF
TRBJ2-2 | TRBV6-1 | CASTSELNTGELFF
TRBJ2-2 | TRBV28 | CASTGAPGLVGELFF
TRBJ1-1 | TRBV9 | CASSVDARMNTEAFF
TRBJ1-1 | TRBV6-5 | CASSRQGGSEAFF
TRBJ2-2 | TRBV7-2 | CASSLFPGATGELFF
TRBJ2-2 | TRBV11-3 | CASSSPNTGELFF
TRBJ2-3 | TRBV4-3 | CASSQEKRIDTQYF
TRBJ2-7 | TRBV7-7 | CASSLTSTYEQYF
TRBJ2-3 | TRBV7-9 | CASSAVIGGSADTQYF
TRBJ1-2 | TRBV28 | CASSFGTGVRNYGYTF
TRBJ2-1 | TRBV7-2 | CASSLVVAGGTYNEQFF
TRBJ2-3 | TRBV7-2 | CASSLVPQGTDTQYF
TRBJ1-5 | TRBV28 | CASSLPTGSSNQPQHF
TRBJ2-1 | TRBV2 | CASITGLVYNEQFF
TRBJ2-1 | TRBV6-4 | CASSDRIFRQTLPGQGNRLQKQFF
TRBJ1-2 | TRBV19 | CASSPRTKFYGYTF
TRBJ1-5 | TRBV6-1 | CASSERELLINQPQHF
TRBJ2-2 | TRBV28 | CASSSPPWGSFNTGELFF